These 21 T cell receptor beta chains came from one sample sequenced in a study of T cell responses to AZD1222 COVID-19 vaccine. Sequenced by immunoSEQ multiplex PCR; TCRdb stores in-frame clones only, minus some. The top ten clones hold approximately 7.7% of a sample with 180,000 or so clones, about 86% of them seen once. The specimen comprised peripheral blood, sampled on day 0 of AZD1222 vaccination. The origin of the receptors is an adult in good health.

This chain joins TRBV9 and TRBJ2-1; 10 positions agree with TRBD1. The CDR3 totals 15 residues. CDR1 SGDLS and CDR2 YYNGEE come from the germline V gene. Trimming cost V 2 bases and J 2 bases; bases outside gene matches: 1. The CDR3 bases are TGTGCCAGCAGCGTGGGGACAGGGGCCTACAATGAGCAGTTCTTC. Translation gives CASSVGTGAYNEQFF.

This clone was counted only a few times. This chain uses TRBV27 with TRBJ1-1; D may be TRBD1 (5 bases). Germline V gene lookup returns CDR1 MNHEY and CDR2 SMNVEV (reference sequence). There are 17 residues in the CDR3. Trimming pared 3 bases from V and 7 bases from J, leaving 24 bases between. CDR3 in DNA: TGTGCCAGCAGTTTGATGAGTGTGGCGCCCGGGACGGGTGAAGCTTTCTTT. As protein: CASSLMSVAPGTGEAFF.

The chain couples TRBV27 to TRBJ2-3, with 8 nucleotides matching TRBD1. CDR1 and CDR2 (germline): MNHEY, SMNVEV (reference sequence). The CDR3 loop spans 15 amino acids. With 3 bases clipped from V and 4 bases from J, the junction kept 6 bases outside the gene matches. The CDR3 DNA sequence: TGTGCCAGCAGTTTTTCACCGACAGGGGCAGATACGCAGTATTTT. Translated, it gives CASSFSPTGADTQYF.

The chain's CDR3 is CASSLAGTQETQYF. The DNA for the CDR3 is TGTGCCAGCAGCTTGGCAGGGACCCAAGAGACCCAGTACTTC. The chain employs TRBV5-4 and TRBJ2-5; either TRBD1 or TRBD2 may supply D (5 bases each). Germline assignment: CDR1 SGHNT and CDR2 YYREEE (reference sequence). Deletions cut 0 bases from V and 1 base from J, with 7 bases between. The CDR3 is made up of 14 amino acids.

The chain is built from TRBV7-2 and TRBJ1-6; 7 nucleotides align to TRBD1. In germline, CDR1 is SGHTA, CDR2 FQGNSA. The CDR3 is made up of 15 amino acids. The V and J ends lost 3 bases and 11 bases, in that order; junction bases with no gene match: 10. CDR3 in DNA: TGTGCCAGCAGCTTGGAATGGGACAGCAAAACACCCCTCCACTTT. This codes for CASSLEWDSKTPLHF.

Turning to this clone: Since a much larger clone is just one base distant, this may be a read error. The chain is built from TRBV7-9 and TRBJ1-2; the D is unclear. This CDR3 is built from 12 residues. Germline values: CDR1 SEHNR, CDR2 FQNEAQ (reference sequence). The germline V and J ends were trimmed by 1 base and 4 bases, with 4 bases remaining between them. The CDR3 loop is CASSLGGYGYTF. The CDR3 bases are TGTGCCAGCAGCTTAGGGGGCTATGGCTACACCTTC.

The CDR3 DNA follows: TGCGCCAGCAGCTCAGGACTAACCGGGGGTATAGATACGCAGTATTTT. As protein: CASSSGLTGGIDTQYF. The chain joins TRBV5-1 to TRBJ2-3, with a weak D call TRBD2 (6 bases). The CDR3 is 16 amino acids. The V gene's germline CDR1 is SGHRS and CDR2 YFSETQ. The V gene lost 3 bases and the J gene lost 5 bases, with 19 bases spanning the gap.

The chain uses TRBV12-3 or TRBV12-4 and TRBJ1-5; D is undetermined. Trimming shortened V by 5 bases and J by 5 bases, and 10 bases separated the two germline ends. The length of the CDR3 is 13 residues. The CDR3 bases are TGTGCCAGCAGTCCACTAGTCGATCAGCCCCAGCATTTT. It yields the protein CASSPLVDQPQHF.

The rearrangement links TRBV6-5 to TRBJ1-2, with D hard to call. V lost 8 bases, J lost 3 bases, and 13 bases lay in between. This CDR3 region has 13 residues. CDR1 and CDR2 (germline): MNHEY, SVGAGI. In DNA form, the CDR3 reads TGTGCCAGCCTAGGGTTTGGGGACTATGGCTACACCTTC. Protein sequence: CASLGFGDYGYTF.

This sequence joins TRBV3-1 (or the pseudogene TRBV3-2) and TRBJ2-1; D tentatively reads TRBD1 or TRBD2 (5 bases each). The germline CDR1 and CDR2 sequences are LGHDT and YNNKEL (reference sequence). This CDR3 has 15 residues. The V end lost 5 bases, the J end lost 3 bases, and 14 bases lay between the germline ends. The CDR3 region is CASSGPRDGYNEQFF. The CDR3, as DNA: TGTGCCAGCAGCGGCCCCCGGGACGGCTACAATGAGCAGTTCTTC.

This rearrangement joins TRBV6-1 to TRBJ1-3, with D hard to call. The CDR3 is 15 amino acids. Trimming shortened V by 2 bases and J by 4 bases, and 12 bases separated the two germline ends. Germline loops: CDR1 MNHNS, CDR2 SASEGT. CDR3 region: CASSEPAKGGNTIYF. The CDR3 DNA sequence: TGTGCCAGCAGTGAACCCGCCAAAGGAGGAAACACCATATATTTT.

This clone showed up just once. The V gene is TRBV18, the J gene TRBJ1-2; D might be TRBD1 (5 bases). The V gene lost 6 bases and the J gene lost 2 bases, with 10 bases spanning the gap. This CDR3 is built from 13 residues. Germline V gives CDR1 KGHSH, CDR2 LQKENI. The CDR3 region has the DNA TGTGCCAGCTCCTCAGACAGCAACTATGGCTACACCTTC. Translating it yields CASSSDSNYGYTF.

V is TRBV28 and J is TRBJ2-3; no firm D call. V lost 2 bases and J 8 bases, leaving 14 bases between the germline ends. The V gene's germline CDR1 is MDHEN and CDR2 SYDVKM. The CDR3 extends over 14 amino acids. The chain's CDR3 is CASSLRVFLVTQYF. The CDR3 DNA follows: TGTGCCAGCAGTTTACGGGTGTTCTTAGTTACGCAGTATTTT.

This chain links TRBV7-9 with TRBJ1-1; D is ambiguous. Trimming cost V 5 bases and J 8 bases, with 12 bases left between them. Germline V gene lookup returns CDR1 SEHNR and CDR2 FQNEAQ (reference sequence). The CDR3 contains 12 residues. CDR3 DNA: TGTGCCAGCAGCCCACAATCTTGGGAAGCTTTCTTT. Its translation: CASSPQSWEAFF.

Here the CDR3 reads CARSLPRTGGGYTF. The CDR3 DNA sequence: TGTGCCAGAAGCCTTCCCAGGACAGGCGGAGGCTACACCTTC. The chain has TRBV5-3 and TRBJ1-2; 7 positions match TRBD1. TRBV5-3 is reported as an ORF; its role is uncertain. CDR3 length: 14 amino acids. Trimming took 4 bases from V and 8 from J; bases not matched to a gene: 11.

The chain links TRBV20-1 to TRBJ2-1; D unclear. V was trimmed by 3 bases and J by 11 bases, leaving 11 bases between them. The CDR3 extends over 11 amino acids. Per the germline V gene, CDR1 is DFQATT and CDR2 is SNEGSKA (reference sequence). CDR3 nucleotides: TGCAGTGCTAGTCTGACGCCCCAGCAGTTCTTC. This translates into CSASLTPQQFF.

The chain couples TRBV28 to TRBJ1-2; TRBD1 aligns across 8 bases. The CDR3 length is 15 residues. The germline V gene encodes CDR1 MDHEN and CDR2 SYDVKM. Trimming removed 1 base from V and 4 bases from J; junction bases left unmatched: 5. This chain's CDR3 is CASSLSPQGGYGYTF. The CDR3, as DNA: TGTGCCAGCAGTTTATCACCACAGGGGGGCTATGGCTACACCTTC.

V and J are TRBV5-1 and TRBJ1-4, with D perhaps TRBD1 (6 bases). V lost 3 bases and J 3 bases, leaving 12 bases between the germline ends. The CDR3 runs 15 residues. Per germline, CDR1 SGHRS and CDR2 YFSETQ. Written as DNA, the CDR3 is TGCGCCAGCAGCTCCCCGGACAGCTCTAATGAAAAACTGTTTTTT. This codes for CASSSPDSSNEKLFF.

CDR3 in amino acids: CASSIWSREETQYF. The CDR3 coding sequence is TGTGCCAGTAGTATATGGAGCAGGGAGGAGACCCAGTACTTC. The V call is TRBV19, the J call TRBJ2-5; D possibly uses TRBD1 or TRBD2 (5 bases each). This CDR3 is built from 14 residues. The germline V gene has CDR1 LNHDA and CDR2 SQIVND (reference sequence). Between the trimmed V and J ends, which lost 2 bases and 5 bases, there was a span of 12 bases. The full variable domain, with the rest looked up from reference TRBV19 and TRBJ2-5, is DGGITQSPKYLFRKEGQNVTLSCEQNLNHDAMYWYRQDPGQGLRLIYYSQIVNDFQKGDIAEGYSVSREKKESFPLTVTSAQKNPTAFYLCASSIWSREETQYFGPGTRLLVL.

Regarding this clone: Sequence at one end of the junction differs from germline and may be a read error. CDR3 sequence (DNA): TGTGCCAGCAGCTCCGGACAGGGCAAAGGAGTATGCTTT. Translation gives CASSSGQGKGVCF. This chain uses TRBV13 with TRBJ1-6; 8 nucleotides match TRBD1. The CDR3 totals 13 residues. Germline V gene sequence: CDR1 PRHDT, CDR2 FYEKMQ (reference sequence).

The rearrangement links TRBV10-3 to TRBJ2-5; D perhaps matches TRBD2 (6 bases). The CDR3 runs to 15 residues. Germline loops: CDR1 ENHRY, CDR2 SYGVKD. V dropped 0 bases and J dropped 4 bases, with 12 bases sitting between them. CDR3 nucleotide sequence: TGTGCCATCAGTGAGTCAGGCGGGGCGAGAGAGACCCAGTACTTC. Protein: CAISESGGARETQYF.